This T cell receptor beta chain was identified in a study of T cell repertoires in cytomegalovirus infection. TCRdb ran MiXCR on the reads and lists one entry per CDR3 protein. The sample has 650,000 to 850,000 distinct CDR3 sequences, under 35% seen once. Germline lookup yields CDR1 SQVTM and CDR2 ANQGSEA. The CDR3 is made up of 16 amino acids. Trimming took off 0 bases at V and 3 bases at J, with 17 bases between the two ends. To note about this clonotype: Its antigen is as yet unknown.

Sequencing was performed on cultured CD8+ T cells from PBMCs, taken from culture after CMV antigen stimulation. The TCR was taken from a human donor in good health (CMV status not recorded). Some clones in this sample may be carry-over from other donors' samples. This chain links TRBV29-1 with TRBJ1-2; D is possibly TRBD1 (5 bases). DNA for the CDR3: TGCAGCGTTGAAGATCCCGAAGAGGGGCCGGACTATGGCTACACCTTC. Amino acid sequence: CSVEDPEEGPDYGYTF.